These 18 T cell receptor beta chains originate from one sample sequenced in a study of STAT5B mutations in CD4+ large granular lymphocyte leukemia. The table came from immunoSEQ multiplex PCR; TCRdb's copy has only in-frame clones and leaves some out. Seen here are 30,000 or so clones, roughly 80% observed once, and the top ten hold around 1.9%. The sample taken for sequencing was CD4+ T cells from blood buffy coats. Receptor source: a human donor in good health.

The gene calls are TRBV7-2 and TRBJ1-1, with 7 bases fitting TRBD1. CDR1 is SGHTA and CDR2 is FQGNSA in the germline V gene. V trimming: 1 base; J trimming: 4 bases; junction bases outside the gene matches: 3. The CDR3 runs to 14 residues. CDR3 DNA sequence: TGTGCCAGCAGCTTAGGCAGGGGGGGCACTGAAGCTTTCTTT. Translating it yields CASSLGRGGTEAFF.

CDR3 loop: CASSETGYQPQHF. CDR3 DNA sequence: TGTGCCAGCAGCGAAACAGGGTATCAGCCCCAGCATTTT. V gene TRBV6-5 combines with J gene TRBJ1-5, with D tentatively TRBD1 (6 bases). V was cut by 6 bases and J by 5 bases, with 11 bases left in between. Germline CDR1 MNHEY, CDR2 SVGAGI. This CDR3 is built from 13 residues.

The rearrangement uses TRBV5-1 and TRBJ1-1; a possible D gene is TRBD1 (5 bases). This CDR3 comprises 11 residues. Trimming took 4 bases from V and 8 from J, leaving 9 bases between them. The V gene's germline CDR1 is SGHRS and CDR2 YFSETQ. CDR3: CASSDRGEAFF. The CDR3 DNA is TGCGCCAGCAGCGACCGGGGGGAAGCTTTCTTT.

V and J are TRBV6-1 and TRBJ2-3; TRBD2 matches at 8 bases. Looked up from germline, CDR1 is MNHNS and CDR2 is SASEGT. J lost 1 base, V lost 1 base, and 4 bases had no gene match. The CDR3 has 16 residues. The CDR3 nucleotides read TGTGCCAGCAGTGAAGGGGTTAGCGGGGGCACAGATACGCAGTATTTT. Encoded protein: CASSEGVSGGTDTQYF.

This clone was found once. The chain carries TRBV19 and TRBJ2-4, with a possible D match to TRBD2 (6 bases). The CDR3 runs 17 residues. Per germline, CDR1 LNHDA and CDR2 SQIVND (reference sequence). V lost 4 bases and J 1 base, leaving 17 bases between the germline ends. The CDR3 sequence: CASSSYIGGGAKNIQYF. The CDR3 nucleotides read TGTGCCAGTAGTAGTTACATCGGCGGAGGGGCCAAAAACATTCAGTACTTC.

This clone was observed once. This sequence joins TRBV2 and TRBJ2-5; the D is unclear. Trimming took off 2 bases at V and 5 bases at J, with 6 bases between the two ends. CDR3 length: 12 amino acids. Germline V CDR1 and CDR2: SNHLY, FYNNEI. CDR3 sequence (DNA): TGTGCCAGCAGTGAATTCTGGGAGACCCAGTACTTC. This translates into CASSEFWETQYF.

CDR3 region: CASSLRTSGTGELFF. The CDR3 DNA is TGTGCCAGCAGCTTGAGGACTAGCGGGACCGGGGAGCTGTTTTTT. This chain connects TRBV5-4 to TRBJ2-2, with TRBD2 matching 11 bases. Germline V gene sequence: CDR1 SGHNT, CDR2 YYREEE (reference sequence). The CDR3 consists of 15 residues. With V trimmed by 1 base and J by 5 bases, 1 base remained unmatched.

The rearrangement joins TRBV7-2 to TRBJ1-3, with D perhaps matching TRBD1 (5 bases). The V gene's germline CDR1 is SGHTA and CDR2 FQGNSA. Trimming left V 1 base short and J 3 bases short, with 10 bases between. The CDR3 is 15 residues long. CDR3 nucleotides: TGTGCCAGCAGCTTAGAGGCGGGACTTGGAAACACCATATATTTT. Encoded protein: CASSLEAGLGNTIYF.

The chain is built from TRBV6-5 and TRBJ2-3, with a possible D match to TRBD1 (7 bases). The germline V gene encodes CDR1 MNHEY and CDR2 SVGAGI. The CDR3 loop spans 15 amino acids. Trimming removed 6 bases at V and 6 bases at J, with 19 bases between. CDR3 DNA: TGTGCCAGCAGACCCAGGGGGGCGAAGCGGGATACGCAGTATTTT. Residues: CASRPRGAKRDTQYF.

In this sample, this clone turned up once. The chain joins TRBV6-6 to TRBJ1-5, with D perhaps matching TRBD1 (5 bases). The V gene's germline CDR1 is MNHNY and CDR2 SVGAGI (reference sequence). The CDR3 consists of 13 residues. The ends were cut back, 5 bases at V and 7 bases at J, with 12 bases in the middle. The CDR3 DNA follows: TGTGCCAGCAGTATCGGGACTCACCAGCCCCAGCATTTT. It encodes CASSIGTHQPQHF.

The V gene is TRBV5-1, the J gene TRBJ2-5; no clear D. This CDR3 spans 16 amino acids. V lost 1 base and J 5 bases, leaving 18 bases between the germline ends. Germline values: CDR1 SGHRS, CDR2 YFSETQ. CDR3 bases: TGCGCCAGCAGCTTGCGGCCGACACCTCAATGGGAGACCCAGTACTTC. Translated: CASSLRPTPQWETQYF.

The table lists this clone with a few counts. V usage is TRBV6-6 and J usage is TRBJ2-2; D is tentatively TRBD1 or TRBD2 (5 bases each). The length of the CDR3 is 14 residues. CDR1 and CDR2 (germline): MNHNY, SVGAGI (reference sequence). Trimming shortened V by 2 bases and J by 5 bases, and 9 bases separated the two germline ends. CDR3 protein: CASSYRGETGELFF. In DNA form, the CDR3 reads TGTGCCAGCAGTTACCGGGGCGAGACCGGGGAGCTGTTTTTT.

This clone has only one observation. This chain connects TRBV7-2 to TRBJ2-7, with D perhaps matching TRBD2 (6 bases). Germline V gene sequence: CDR1 SGHTA, CDR2 FQGNSA. This CDR3 comprises 17 residues. Trimming pared 0 bases from V and 1 base from J, leaving 16 bases between. Here the CDR3 reads CASSLAGVGGKSYEQYF. The CDR3 DNA is TGTGCCAGCAGCTTAGCCGGAGTTGGAGGGAAATCCTACGAGCAGTACTTC.

The chain recombines TRBV7-9 with TRBJ2-1, with TRBD2 identical over 10 bases. V lost 3 bases and J lost 7; bases outside the gene matches: 3. Germline CDR1 is SEHNR and CDR2 is FQNEAQ (reference sequence). This CDR3 has 14 residues. Here the CDR3 DNA reads TGTGCCAGCAGCTTTCTAGCGGGAGTAAATGAGCAGTTCTTC. Protein sequence: CASSFLAGVNEQFF.

The chain is built from TRBV12-5 and TRBJ2-5; 7 bases are a match to TRBD1. The DNA end is a closer match to TRBJ2-7, so the J assignment may be wrong. The germline CDR1 and CDR2 sequences are LGHNT and FRNRAP. The CDR3 runs to 15 residues. As DNA, the CDR3 is TGTGCTAGTGGCCAACAGGGGTTAGCCTCCTACGAGCAGTACTTC. Translated: CASGQQGLASYEQYF.

The rearrangement uses TRBV10-3 and TRBJ2-1; 10 bases fit TRBD2. This CDR3 comprises 15 residues. The V gene's germline CDR1 is ENHRY and CDR2 SYGVKD. V was pared by 6 bases and J by 9 bases, with 11 bases of the junction left unmatched. The CDR3 is CAISQSGTSVFEQFF. In DNA, the CDR3 is TGTGCCATCAGCCAATCCGGGACTAGCGTTTTTGAGCAGTTCTTC.

V is TRBV19 and J is TRBJ2-7; D uncertain. Per the germline V gene, CDR1 is LNHDA and CDR2 is SQIVND (reference sequence). The CDR3 consists of 12 residues. V shed 4 bases and J shed 4 bases, with 8 bases lying between them. CDR3 DNA sequence: TGTGCCAGTAGTACCCCAGAATACGAGCAGTACTTC. It encodes CASSTPEYEQYF.

The chain's CDR3 is CASSTQGALETEAFF. Here the CDR3 DNA reads TGCGCCAGCAGCACCCAGGGGGCCCTTGAAACTGAAGCTTTCTTT. The chain employs TRBV5-1 and TRBJ1-1; 8 nucleotides match TRBD1. CDR3 length: 15 residues. V shed 4 bases and J 5 bases; nucleotides not matched to a gene: 10. The germline V gene encodes CDR1 SGHRS and CDR2 YFSETQ. The entire variable domain, with the rest obtained from reference TRBV5-1 and TRBJ1-1, is as follows: KAGVTQTPRYLIKTRGQQVTLSCSPISGHRSVSWYQQTPGQGLQFLFEYFSETQRNKGNFPGRFSGRQFSNSRSEMNVSTLELGDSALYLCASSTQGALETEAFFGQGTRLTVV.